These 32 T cell receptor beta chains were all obtained from the same sample, sequenced in a study of CD8 T cells in ankylosing spondylitis. General observations from the study: Characteristic of ankylosing spondylitis blood, it appeared, was a TCR beta motif comprising roughly 8 highly homologous variants.

No antigen is known for these receptors. MiXCR, applied by TCRdb to the 5' RACE reads, yields one record per CDR3 protein. The table lists approximately 540,000 distinct CDR3 sequences, about 13% of them singletons. The sample was blood, either unsorted or a sorted T cell fraction (not recorded which). The receptors shown here come from a male donor with ankylosing spondylitis.

This clonotype appeared a few times. This rearrangement joins TRBV5-1 to TRBJ1-1, with D unresolved. Trimming took 1 base from V and 3 from J, leaving 10 bases between them. Per germline, CDR1 SGHRS and CDR2 YFSETQ. This CDR3 contains 14 residues. Here the CDR3 reads CASSLSYIDTEAFF. The CDR3 nucleotides read TGCGCCAGCAGCTTGAGTTATATCGACACTGAAGCTTTCTTT.

Only a few counts were recorded for this clonotype. This chain connects TRBV5-1 to TRBJ2-5, with D perhaps TRBD2 (6 bases). The CDR3 totals 13 residues. V dropped 4 bases and J dropped 4 bases, with 11 bases sitting between them. Germline lookup yields CDR1 SGHRS and CDR2 YFSETQ. The CDR3 DNA reads as TGCGCCAGCAGCGCTCCGGGGGTAGAGACCCAGTACTTC. Translating gives CASSAPGVETQYF. The complete variable domain, with remaining parts taken from reference TRBV5-1 and TRBJ2-5, reads KAGVTQTPRYLIKTRGQQVTLSCSPISGHRSVSWYQQTPGQGLQFLFEYFSETQRNKGNFPGRFSGRQFSNSRSEMNVSTLELGDSALYLCASSAPGVETQYFGPGTRLLVL.

This clonotype has at least ten counts. This chain uses TRBV7-9 with TRBJ2-1, with 8 bases that match TRBD2. The CDR3 is 15 amino acids. Germline V gene lookup returns CDR1 SEHNR and CDR2 FQNEAQ (reference sequence). With 4 bases clipped from V and 2 bases from J, the junction kept 4 bases outside the gene matches. The CDR3 spells CASSSTSGAYNEQFF. The DNA of the CDR3 is TGTGCCAGCAGCTCAACTAGCGGAGCCTACAATGAGCAGTTCTTC.

This clonotype occurred many times. The chain uses TRBV5-1 and TRBJ2-1; the D gene is possibly TRBD1 (6 bases). The ends were cut back, 4 bases at V and 3 bases at J, with 11 bases in the middle. This CDR3 region has 14 residues. CDR1 and CDR2 (germline): SGHRS, YFSETQ. Written as DNA, the CDR3 is TGCGCCAGCAGCCTCCGGGACAACTACAATGAGCAGTTCTTC. It specifies CASSLRDNYNEQFF. Together with reference TRBV5-1 and TRBJ2-1, the CDR3 gives the full variable domain: KAGVTQTPRYLIKTRGQQVTLSCSPISGHRSVSWYQQTPGQGLQFLFEYFSETQRNKGNFPGRFSGRQFSNSRSEMNVSTLELGDSALYLCASSLRDNYNEQFFGPGTRLTVL.

The V gene is TRBV12-3 or TRBV12-4, the J gene TRBJ1-5; 8 bases are shared with TRBD1. This CDR3 is 16 amino acids long. Trimming cost V 6 bases and J 2 bases; bases outside gene matches: 9. In nucleotides, the CDR3 is TGTGCCAGCAGCCCCAGGGGGCTGGGGGGCAATCAGCCCCAGCATTTT. As protein: CASSPRGLGGNQPQHF.

This sequence joins TRBV14 and TRBJ1-1; D unclear. Germline CDR1 and CDR2: SGHDN and FVKESK. The CDR3 runs to 15 residues. The V end was cut by 1 base, the J end by 5 bases, with 14 bases between. DNA for the CDR3: TGTGCCAGCAGCCAAGGTAACCCCGAGAGAACTGAAGCTTTCTTT. It is translated as CASSQGNPERTEAFF.

The chain combines TRBV7-9 with TRBJ1-1; D is ambiguous. This CDR3 has 12 amino acids. Germline CDR1 SEHNR, CDR2 FQNEAQ (reference sequence). V was shortened by 0 bases and J by 6 bases, with 5 bases between the two germline ends. The chain's CDR3 is CASSLASSEAFF. In nucleotides, the CDR3 is TGTGCCAGCAGCTTAGCCTCATCTGAAGCTTTCTTT.

This clonotype has only one observation. V gene TRBV18 combines with J gene TRBJ2-7; D could derive from TRBD1 or TRBD2 (7 bases each). Germline loops: CDR1 KGHSH, CDR2 LQKENI. V was trimmed by 3 bases and J by 1 base, leaving 13 bases between them. The CDR3 is made up of 15 amino acids. The DNA for the CDR3 is TGTGCCAGCTCACCGAGCGGGACAGAGTCCTACGAGCAGTACGTC. This codes for CASSPSGTESYEQYV.

V and J are TRBV10-2 and TRBJ2-2, with D uncertain. This CDR3 is built from 13 residues. Germline values: CDR1 WSHSY, CDR2 SAAADI. V lost 6 bases and J lost 2, with 7 bases in between. The CDR3 here is CASRGSNTGELFF. In nucleotides, the CDR3 is TGCGCCAGCAGAGGGTCCAACACCGGGGAGCTGTTTTTT.

This clonotype was recorded at least ten times. The chain couples TRBV12-3 or TRBV12-4 to TRBJ2-4; unclear D gene. The CDR3 consists of 12 residues. Trimming shortened V by 6 bases and J by 0 bases, and 3 bases separated the two germline ends. Written as DNA, the CDR3 is TGTGCCAGCAGGGAAGCCAAAAACATTCAGTACTTC. Translating gives CASREAKNIQYF.

This chain links TRBV20-1 with TRBJ1-1; TRBD1 matches at 7 bases. Germline V gene lookup returns CDR1 DFQATT and CDR2 SNEGSKA (reference sequence). This CDR3 contains 17 residues. J gave up 2 bases and V 2 bases, and 14 bases lay outside the gene matches. The CDR3 sequence: CSARTPAGQTANTEAFF. The CDR3, as DNA: TGCAGTGCTAGAACTCCAGCGGGACAGACTGCTAACACTGAAGCTTTCTTT.

The sample holds many counts of this clonotype. The chain combines TRBV5-1 with TRBJ1-2; D not certain. Germline-derived CDR1 and CDR2 are SGHRS and YFSETQ. The length of the CDR3 is 13 residues. V was clipped by 2 bases and J by 4 bases, with 9 bases between them. In DNA, the CDR3 is TGCGCCAGCAGCTTTTTCGGGTCCTATGGCTACACCTTC. It translates to CASSFFGSYGYTF.

The CDR3 region is CSARGDSRGDTQYF. The CDR3 DNA is TGCAGTGCTAGAGGTGACTCGCGGGGGGATACGCAGTATTTT. The V and J genes are TRBV20-1 and TRBJ2-3; 7 bases align to TRBD2. The CDR3 spans 14 residues. Germline V gives CDR1 DFQATT, CDR2 SNEGSKA (reference sequence). With 1 base clipped from V and 6 bases from J, the junction kept 7 bases outside the gene matches.

The genes are TRBV7-9 and TRBJ2-1; perhaps TRBD2 as D (7 bases). Germline V gives CDR1 SEHNR, CDR2 FQNEAQ (reference sequence). V shed 1 base and J shed 7 bases, with 11 bases lying between them. The length of the CDR3 is 14 residues. The CDR3 reads CASSLGEGVNEQFF. CDR3 DNA: TGTGCCAGCAGCTTAGGGGAGGGGGTAAATGAGCAGTTCTTC.

To note about this clonotype: An end of the junction does not agree with germline; a read error may underlie this. The rearrangement links TRBV7-8 to TRBJ1-1, with TRBD1 matching 7 bases. CDR3 length: 13 amino acids. Germline V gene sequence: CDR1 SGHVS, CDR2 FQNEAQ. The CDR3 sequence: CASSLARDSGKNF. The CDR3 DNA sequence: TGTGCCAGCAGCTTAGCCCGGGACAGCGGGAAGAATTTT. The full variable domain, with the rest looked up from reference TRBV7-8 and TRBJ1-1, is GAGVSQSPRYKVAKRGQDVALRCDPISGHVSLFWYQQALGQGPEFLTYFQNEAQLDKSGLPSDRFFAERPEGSVSTLKIQRTQQEDSAVYLCASSLARDSGKNFGQGTRLTVV.

This clonotype was counted between two and nine times. This chain uses TRBV12-3 or TRBV12-4 with TRBJ2-3; TRBD2 matches at 10 bases. J gave up 0 bases and V 5 bases, and 5 bases lay outside the gene matches. This CDR3 region has 16 residues. CDR3 sequence reads: CASSRETSGSTDTQYF. The CDR3 DNA is TGTGCCAGCAGTCGAGAGACTAGCGGGAGCACAGATACGCAGTATTTT.

This clonotype has more than one count but fewer than ten. V gene TRBV27 combines with J gene TRBJ2-5; perhaps D is TRBD1 or TRBD2 (6 bases each). CDR1 and CDR2 from the germline V gene are MNHEY and SMNVEV (reference sequence). Trimming removed 6 bases at V and 2 bases at J, with 19 bases between. The CDR3 length is 16 residues. The CDR3, as DNA: TGTGCCAGCAGCCGTACGGGGGACATCATACAAGAGACCCAGTACTTC. Its translation: CASSRTGDIIQETQYF.

The J gene is TRBJ1-2, the V gene TRBV7-2; D not resolved. The CDR3 runs to 13 residues. V lost 5 bases and J lost 4, with 11 bases in between. Germline CDR1 SGHTA, CDR2 FQGNSA. The CDR3 loop is CASSGSGGYGYTF. CDR3 coding DNA: TGTGCCAGCAGCGGATCTGGAGGCTATGGCTACACCTTC.

This clonotype occurred a few times. This chain links TRBV6-1 with TRBJ2-3; possible D gene TRBD2, 6 bases. V was trimmed by 6 bases and J by 7 bases, leaving 11 bases between them. In germline, CDR1 is MNHNS, CDR2 SASEGT. This CDR3 region has 12 residues. Here the CDR3 reads CASSGTSNTQYF. CDR3 nucleotide sequence: TGTGCCAGCAGCGGAACTAGCAATACGCAGTATTTT.

Ten or more counts support this clonotype. The rearrangement joins TRBV6-1 to TRBJ1-1; no definite D call. The CDR3 sequence is 11 residues long. Germline V gives CDR1 MNHNS, CDR2 SASEGT. V was trimmed by 6 bases and J by 1 base, leaving 3 bases between them. CDR3 bases: TGTGCCAGCAGAGCGAACACTGAAGCTTTCTTT. Its protein product is CASRANTEAFF.

This clonotype was recorded a few times. CDR3 amino acids: CASSLQGAEGNQPQHF. The CDR3 DNA follows: TGTGCCAGCAGCCTACAGGGGGCAGAAGGCAATCAGCCCCAGCATTTT. This chain connects TRBV7-8 to TRBJ1-5, with 9 positions matching TRBD1. V was pared by 5 bases and J by 2 bases, with 7 bases of the junction left unmatched. Germline V CDR1 and CDR2: SGHVS, FQNEAQ. The CDR3 loop spans 16 amino acids.

The gene calls are TRBV20-1 and TRBJ2-5; no clear D gene. CDR3 length: 13 residues. CDR1 and CDR2 (germline): DFQATT, SNEGSKA (reference sequence). With 0 bases removed from V and 1 base from J, the gap between germline ends came to 6 bases. For the CDR3, the DNA is TGCAGTGCTAGAGATCCGGTCCAAGAGACCCAGTACTTC. This gives the protein CSARDPVQETQYF.

The chain carries TRBV11-2 and TRBJ1-4; D is unresolved. V was cut by 0 bases and J by 10 bases, with 9 bases left in between. CDR1 is SGHAT, CDR2 FQNNGV, per germline. The CDR3 spans 13 residues. The DNA of the CDR3 is TGTGCCAGCAGCTTAGATAGTGGTACAAAACTGTTTTTT. It specifies CASSLDSGTKLFF.

CDR3: CASSVTSGAEQFF. In nucleotides, the CDR3 is TGTGCCAGCAGCGTGACTAGCGGGGCTGAGCAGTTCTTC. The gene calls are TRBV5-6 and TRBJ2-1; 11 nucleotides agree with TRBD2. Germline trimming cut 4 bases from V and 9 bases from J; bases unmatched to any gene: 3. This CDR3 region has 13 residues. Germline assignment: CDR1 SGHDT and CDR2 YYEEEE.

The rearrangement uses TRBV7-9 and TRBJ2-2; D may be TRBD1 (5 bases). In germline, CDR1 is SEHNR, CDR2 FQNEAQ (reference sequence). CDR3 length: 15 residues. V shed 5 bases and J shed 7 bases, with 17 bases lying between them. The DNA for the CDR3 is TGTGCCAGCAGCCTGCACAGGTTGAGAGTCGGGGAGCTGTTTTTT. This translates into CASSLHRLRVGELFF.

This clonotype turned up a few times. V gene TRBV11-2 combines with J gene TRBJ2-1; 9 nucleotides line up with TRBD2. CDR1 and CDR2 from the germline V gene are SGHAT and FQNNGV. The CDR3 runs 18 residues. The V segment lost 0 bases and the J segment 4 bases; nucleotides outside the gene matches: 10. The chain's CDR3 is CASSLDPRLAEYYNEQFF. The CDR3 DNA reads as TGTGCCAGCAGCTTAGATCCTCGACTAGCGGAATATTACAATGAGCAGTTCTTC.

This clonotype has a handful of counts. The chain employs TRBV20-1 and TRBJ2-3; D might be TRBD2 (5 bases). This CDR3 comprises 13 residues. The V end lost 2 bases, the J end lost 0 bases, and 6 bases lay between the germline ends. CDR1 is DFQATT, CDR2 SNEGSKA, per germline (reference sequence). The CDR3 nucleotides are TGCAGTGCTAGACTAGCTAGCACAGATACGCAGTATTTT. It codes for CSARLASTDTQYF.

This clonotype occurred many times. This chain joins TRBV7-2 and TRBJ2-3; 9 bases are a match to TRBD1. CDR1 is SGHTA, CDR2 FQGNSA, per germline. The ends lost 5 bases at V and 3 bases at J; junction bases unmatched: 3. This CDR3 is built from 14 residues. The DNA for the CDR3 is TGTGCCAGCAGCCAGGACAGGGGTACAGATACGCAGTATTTT. Translating gives CASSQDRGTDTQYF.

This clonotype was recorded at least ten times. The CDR3 is CASREGATKDEQYF. The CDR3 DNA sequence: TGCGCCAGCCGGGAGGGGGCCACGAAGGACGAGCAGTACTTC. This chain links TRBV5-1 with TRBJ2-7, with D tentatively TRBD2 (8 bases). CDR1 is SGHRS and CDR2 is YFSETQ in the germline V gene. This CDR3 has 14 residues. Between the trimmed V and J ends, which lost 7 bases and 5 bases, there was a span of 19 bases. The entire variable domain, with the rest obtained from reference TRBV5-1 and TRBJ2-7, is as follows: KAGVTQTPRYLIKTRGQQVTLSCSPISGHRSVSWYQQTPGQGLQFLFEYFSETQRNKGNFPGRFSGRQFSNSRSEMNVSTLELGDSALYLCASREGATKDEQYFGPGTRLTVT.

In this sample, this clonotype turned up a few times. The chain has TRBV5-1 and TRBJ2-1; 7 bases line up with TRBD1. The CDR3 contains 17 residues. Germline assignment: CDR1 SGHRS and CDR2 YFSETQ. J lost 0 bases, V lost 4 bases, and 10 bases had no gene match. CDR3 protein: CASSHRTGPNSYNEQFF. CDR3 bases: TGCGCCAGCAGCCACCGGACAGGCCCAAACTCCTACAATGAGCAGTTCTTC.

This clonotype showed up many times. The chain recombines TRBV14 with TRBJ2-1; 7 bases line up with TRBD2. V gave up 0 bases and J gave up 8 bases; unmatched junction bases: 7. The CDR3 contains 15 residues. Per germline, CDR1 SGHDN and CDR2 FVKESK. The CDR3 coding sequence is TGTGCCAGCAGCCAAGAAGTTAGACTAGCAGATGAGCAGTTCTTC. It encodes CASSQEVRLADEQFF.

This chain joins TRBV5-1 and TRBJ2-5; D call uncertain. The germline V gene has CDR1 SGHRS and CDR2 YFSETQ. Trimming shortened V by 0 bases and J by 7 bases, and 13 bases separated the two germline ends. The CDR3 runs 14 residues. In DNA form, the CDR3 reads TGCGCCAGCAGCTTGGTTGGCCACCCGGGGACCCAGTACTTC. Residues: CASSLVGHPGTQYF.